This is a list of T cell receptor beta chains from one sample in a study of cytomegalovirus exposure and HLA in healthy donors. The table came from immunoSEQ multiplex PCR; TCRdb's copy has only in-frame clones and leaves some out. The sample lists roughly 220,000 clones, 70% occurring once. The sample consisted of PBMCs. These receptors were collected from a man aged 35 to 55 in good health and CMV-seropositive. CDR3s include the opening cysteine and the closing phenylalanine or tryptophan. A D gene is named only where the DNA matches it firmly. Size is omitted from some rows. Given values are once, few, many or a class for expanded clones.

D | size | J | V | DNA | CDR3
TRBD2 | NA | TRBJ2-5 | TRBV6-1 | TGTGCCAGCACCTCGACTAGCTGGACCCAGTACTTC | CASTSTSWTQYF
NA | NA | TRBJ2-4 | TRBV7-9 | TGTGCCAGCAGCTTGGGGGGGCCTCAGTACTTC | CASSLGGPQYF
NA | NA | TRBJ2-7 | TRBV10-2 | TGCGCCAGCAGTCCGCAGACAAACTACGAGCAGTACTTC | CASSPQTNYEQYF
NA | few | TRBJ2-4 | TRBV11-3 | TGTGCCAGCAGCTCGGGGTGGGGAAACATTCAGTACTTC | CASSSGWGNIQYF
TRBD1 | NA | TRBJ1-5 | TRBV2 | TGTGCCAGCAGGACGGACAGGAACACTAATCAGCCCCAGCATTTT | CASRTDRNTNQPQHF
NA | NA | TRBJ1-3 | TRBV5-4 | TGTGCCAGCAGCCCCAGGCCCTCTGGAAACACCATATATTTT | CASSPRPSGNTIYF
TRBD2 | NA | TRBJ2-7 | TRBV6-5 | TGTGCCAGCGGTCCTAGGGCGGGGGGAGGCTACGAGCAGTACTTC | CASGPRAGGGYEQYF
TRBD2 | NA | TRBJ2-5 | TRBV7-9 | TGTGCCAGCAGCTTAGCTGGCGGGGGGGCCCTGGAGACCCAGTACTTC | CASSLAGGGALETQYF
NA | NA | TRBJ1-5 | TRBV6-1 | TGTGCCAGCAGTGAAGCGATCGGGGGGATCCAGCCCCAGCATTTT | CASSEAIGGIQPQHF
TRBD1 | once | TRBJ1-5 | TRBV6-5 | TGTGCCAGTAACAAGGGGGCGGAAGGTCAGCCCCAGCATTTT | CASNKGAEGQPQHF
NA | NA | TRBJ2-1 | TRBV29-1 | TGCAGCGTTGAAGATTATTCTAAAAATGAGCAGTTCTTC | CSVEDYSKNEQFF
NA | NA | TRBJ2-1 | TRBV21-1 | TGTGCCAGCACCTTAGCGGGGGGGCCAGTCCTTGAGCAGTTCTTC | CASTLAGGPVLEQFF
NA | NA | TRBJ2-1 | TRBV4-1 | TGCGCCAGCAGTTCACAGGGATACCAATTAACCTACAATGAGCAGTTCTTC | CASSSQGYQLTYNEQFF
TRBD2 | NA | TRBJ2-1 | TRBV9 | TGTGCCAGCAGCGCCCGGGGGGCTAGCGGGCTATACAATGAGCAGTTCTTC | CASSARGASGLYNEQFF
NA | NA | TRBJ2-7 | TRBV10-2 | TGCGCCAGCAGGTACAGCGGATCCCACGAGCAGTACTTC | CASRYSGSHEQYF
TRBD1 | NA | TRBJ2-7 | TRBV6-5 | TGTGCCACGGGGGACAGGGGGCTCTCCTACGAGCAGTACTTC | CATGDRGLSYEQYF
NA | NA | TRBJ1-1 | TRBV6-1 | TGTGCCAGCAGTGAACAGGGGCAATCTGAAGCTTTCTTT | CASSEQGQSEAFF
NA | NA | TRBJ2-7 | TRBV6-5 | TGTGCCAGCAGTTCAGGGGGGATCGGCGAGCAGTACTTC | CASSSGGIGEQYF
TRBD1 | NA | TRBJ1-6 | TRBV27 | TGTGCCAGCAGTTTACGAGGGGGCCCCTTCCATTCACCCCTCCACTTT | CASSLRGGPFHSPLHF
NA | NA | TRBJ1-1 | TRBV9 | TGTGCCAGCAGCGCCGGTACGACTGAAGCTTTCTTT | CASSAGTTEAFF
NA | NA | TRBJ1-5 | TRBV5-5 | TGTGCCAGCAGCTTTGGGGGCGCGGGTCAGCCCCAGCATTTT | CASSFGGAGQPQHF
NA | NA | TRBJ1-2 | TRBV7-2 | TGTGCCAGCAGCCAAGACACACCCTATGGCTACACCTTC | CASSQDTPYGYTF
NA | NA | TRBJ1-1 | TRBV7-9 | TGTGCCAGCAGCCCCTGGGGAGGCCTGAACACTGAAGCTTTCTTT | CASSPWGGLNTEAFF
NA | NA | TRBJ2-1 | TRBV4-2 | TGTGCCAGCAGCCAACCTGGGGCTAAAAATGAGCAGTTCTTC | CASSQPGAKNEQFF
TRBD1 | NA | TRBJ2-3 | TRBV28 | TGTGCCAGCAGTAGCGGACAGGGGCCAGATACGCAGTATTTT | CASSSGQGPDTQYF
NA | NA | TRBJ2-7 | TRBV4-2 | TGTGCCAGCAGCCAAGATCTGGAGGGGATAACCTCCTACGAGCAGTACTTC | CASSQDLEGITSYEQYF
TRBD2 | many | TRBJ2-3 | TRBV4-2 | TGTGCCAGCAGCCAAGGGGGAGCGGGAGGATCGCAGTATTTT | CASSQGGAGGSQYF
TRBD1 | NA | TRBJ2-1 | TRBV7-9 | TGTGCCAGCAGCTTAGCATGGGGACAGGGGGCCGATGAGCAGTTCTTC | CASSLAWGQGADEQFF
NA | NA | TRBJ1-2 | TRBV5-5 | TGTGCCAGCAGCTCGACAGAGTCCATCTATGGCTACACCTTC | CASSSTESIYGYTF
NA | NA | TRBJ2-7 | TRBV6-5 | TGTGCCAGCAGTGGGGGGGCCGAGCAGTACTTC | CASSGGAEQYF
TRBD2 | NA | TRBJ2-3 | TRBV28 | TGTGCCAGCAGTCCTCTAGCGGGGGGGAGGGATACGCAGTATTTT | CASSPLAGGRDTQYF
TRBD1 | NA | TRBJ1-1 | TRBV10-3 | TGTGCCATCAGTCCCGGGACAGGGGTGACTGAAGCTTTCTTT | CAISPGTGVTEAFF
NA | NA | TRBJ1-6 | TRBV18 | TGTGCCAGCTCACCAGACTCAGGGTCCCTCCACTTT | CASSPDSGSLHF
TRBD2 | NA | TRBJ2-3 | TRBV9 | TGTGCCAGCAGCGCTAGCGGGGGGGCCGGGTATCGGACAGATACGCAGTATTTT | CASSASGGAGYRTDTQYF
NA | few | TRBJ1-2 | TRBV27 | TGTGCCAGCAGTTTCGGATCAGGCAGGAATAACTATGGCTACACCTTC | CASSFGSGRNNYGYTF
NA | NA | TRBJ1-2 | TRBV5-6 | TGTGCCAGCAGCAGCTTTGGCGGGGACCGGGGTAACACCTTC | CASSSFGGDRGNTF
NA | NA | TRBJ1-2 | TRBV7-2 | TGTGCCAGCAGCCAATCCAAGGGGACATATGGCTACACCTTC | CASSQSKGTYGYTF
TRBD1 | NA | TRBJ2-7 | TRBV2 | TGTGCCAGCAGTAAGGGACAGGGGGCGGCCTACGAGCAGTACTTC | CASSKGQGAAYEQYF
NA | NA | TRBJ2-7 | TRBV5-6 | TGTGCCAGCAGCTCATTCCGGGGAATCAGCTCCTACGAGCAGTACTTC | CASSSFRGISSYEQYF
NA | NA | TRBJ2-7 | TRBV4-1 | TGCGCCAGCAGCCAAGATCTTAGCGGTTCCTACGAGCAGTACTTC | CASSQDLSGSYEQYF
NA | NA | TRBJ1-6 | TRBV5-1 | TGCGCCAGCAGCTTGCTCGGCTCCTATAATTCACCCCTCCACTTT | CASSLLGSYNSPLHF
TRBD1 | NA | TRBJ2-7 | TRBV5-1 | TGCGCCAGCAGCCCAGTACAGGGGGCAACCTACGAGCAGTACTTC | CASSPVQGATYEQYF
TRBD1 | NA | TRBJ1-5 | TRBV15 | TGTGCCACCAGCAGGGACAGGGGAAATCAGCCCCAGCATTTT | CATSRDRGNQPQHF
NA | NA | TRBJ1-1 | TRBV7-2 | TGTGCCAGCAGCCCTACTCCGGGCACTGAAGCTTTCTTT | CASSPTPGTEAFF
NA | NA | TRBJ2-2 | TRBV21-1 | TGTGCCAGCAGCAAGAGGACTCCGCCGGGGGGGGAGCTGTTTTTT | CASSKRTPPGGELFF
TRBD1 | NA | TRBJ1-1 | TRBV2 | TGTGCCAGCACTTGGACAGGCTACGAAGCTTTCTTT | CASTWTGYEAFF
NA | NA | TRBJ2-3 | TRBV6-1 | TGTGCCAGCAAGGAGTTCACAGATACGCAGTATTTT | CASKEFTDTQYF
NA | NA | TRBJ2-2 | TRBV7-6 | TGTGCCAGCAGCTTAGTTGGAGAGGCCGGGGAGCTGTTTTTT | CASSLVGEAGELFF
NA | NA | TRBJ1-1 | TRBV25-1 | TGTGCCAGCAGTGCACCGGGACACCAGAACACTGAAGCTTTCTTT | CASSAPGHQNTEAFF
TRBD1 | NA | TRBJ1-1 | TRBV7-6 | TGTGCCAGCAGCATACAGGGGAGCACTGAAGCTTTCTTT | CASSIQGSTEAFF